This T cell receptor beta chain was captured by sequencing in a study of shared clonotypes between healthy human individuals. Broader study findings: Researchers sampled only blood; tissue repertoires likely differ. Sharing across four donors was highest in naive CD4 (approximately 5%) and lowest in memory CD8 (around 0.4%).

Several immunoSEQ plates received, in even portions, the genomic DNA of each subset. This table comes from immunoSEQ multiplex PCR, and its TCRdb copy is limited to in-frame clones, with some not included. The sample records roughly 1,600,000 clones, 97% to 99% being singletons. The donors were all Caucasian adults (living in Nashville, Tennessee). This CDR3 has 15 amino acids. Trimming removed 2 bases from V and 6 bases from J; junction bases left unmatched: 10. Germline-derived CDR1 and CDR2 are MNHNY and SVGAGI (reference sequence). In its sample, this clone was seen once. Its matching antigen is unknown.

The chain links TRBV6-6 to TRBJ2-7, with 7 bases lining up with TRBD2. This TCR derives from a man aged 25 to 40 in good health. Sample: naive CD4+ T cells sorted from blood. Subset indicated: CD45RA+ positively selected. CDR3 region: CASSYMREWGSEQYF. For the CDR3, the DNA is TGTGCCAGCAGTTACATGCGGGAGTGGGGCTCCGAGCAGTACTTC.